A single sample is the source of the 14 T cell receptor beta chains below, sequenced in a study of CD4 T cell repertoires in COVID-19 (dated by TCRdb to the early 2020s). The time point label, read with the paper, signifies: sample from a COVID-19-recovered individual after infection. The library was prepared using the immunoSEQ multiplex PCR assay. TCRdb's version of the immuneACCESS table is confined to in-frame rearrangements and falls short of the full clone set. An unresolved V gene accounts for under half of the shortfall where checked; the remainder is of unknown origin. For this sample the table gives about 75,000 clones, of which 83% were detected only once. The ten largest clones add up to roughly 0.58% of the sample. Sequenced material: CD4+ T cells from peripheral blood, taken after recovery from COVID-19. The source is a human donor who had COVID-19.

The gene calls are TRBV5-6 and TRBJ2-5; weak D call: TRBD2 (5 bases). This CDR3 comprises 16 residues. Trimming removed 3 bases at V and 5 bases at J, with 20 bases between. Germline loops: CDR1 SGHDT, CDR2 YYEEEE. CDR3 nucleotide sequence: TGTGCCAGCAGCTACCGGGCGGGTCTCGCAATGGAGACCCAGTACTTC. Translation: CASSYRAGLAMETQYF.

This clone was counted a few times. This sequence joins TRBV4-2 and TRBJ1-2; 8 nucleotides agree with TRBD1. Losses at the gene ends were 1 base for V and 6 bases for J; bases not matched to a gene: 7. Germline V gene lookup returns CDR1 LGHNA and CDR2 YNFKEQ. CDR3 size: 15 residues. CDR3 loop: CASSQGNQGADGYTF. CDR3 in DNA: TGTGCCAGCAGCCAAGGGAACCAGGGGGCCGATGGCTACACCTTC.

The V and J genes are TRBV7-2 and TRBJ2-1; 13 bases align to TRBD2. Germline V lookup: CDR1 SGHTA, CDR2 FQGNSA. This CDR3 has 17 residues. Germline trimming cut 5 bases from V and 8 bases from J; bases unmatched to any gene: 12. As DNA, the CDR3 is TGTGCCAGCAGCATGGGACTAGCGGGGCCACGTGCCGATGAGCAGTTCTTC. Amino acids: CASSMGLAGPRADEQFF.

The chain couples TRBV19 to TRBJ1-6, with unresolved D. The CDR3 contains 13 residues. Trimming stripped 8 bases from V and 7 bases from J, with 12 bases between. In germline, CDR1 is LNHDA, CDR2 SQIVND (reference sequence). Here the CDR3 reads CASAMGNNSPLHF. The CDR3 region has the DNA TGTGCCAGTGCTATGGGTAACAATTCACCCCTCCACTTT. Full variable domain (remainder filled in from reference TRBV19 and TRBJ1-6): DGGITQSPKYLFRKEGQNVTLSCEQNLNHDAMYWYRQDPGQGLRLIYYSQIVNDFQKGDIAEGYSVSREKKESFPLTVTSAQKNPTAFYLCASAMGNNSPLHFGNGTRLTVT.

This chain links TRBV7-8 with TRBJ2-1; 11 nucleotides agree with TRBD2. The length of the CDR3 is 14 residues. Germline CDR1 reads SGHVS; CDR2 reads FQNEAQ. J gave up 9 bases and V 0 bases, and 1 base lay outside the gene matches. The DNA for the CDR3 is TGTGCCAGCAGCTTAGCTAGCGGGAGGGTTGAGCAGTTCTTC. It codes for CASSLASGRVEQFF.

The chain joins TRBV27 to TRBJ1-2; D not resolved. Germline CDR1 reads MNHEY; CDR2 reads SMNVEV (reference sequence). With 5 bases removed from V and 2 bases from J, the gap between germline ends came to 15 bases. This CDR3 has 15 amino acids. Here the CDR3 reads CASSNAPGLNYGYTF. The CDR3 region has the DNA TGTGCCAGCAGTAATGCTCCGGGGTTGAACTATGGCTACACCTTC.

The table lists this clone with a few counts. J is TRBJ2-1 and V is TRBV18; D perhaps matches TRBD2 (6 bases). This CDR3 contains 16 residues. Germline CDR1 reads KGHSH; CDR2 reads LQKENI. The V gene lost 3 bases and the J gene lost 5 bases, with 17 bases spanning the gap. CDR3: CASSPPSAVRNNEQFF. As DNA, the CDR3 is TGTGCCAGCTCACCCCCTAGCGCCGTCCGAAACAATGAGCAGTTCTTC.

The chain is built from TRBV5-1 and TRBJ1-3; D might be TRBD1 (5 bases). The germline V and J ends were trimmed by 3 bases and 3 bases, with 10 bases remaining between them. Germline CDR1 SGHRS, CDR2 YFSETQ. The CDR3 extends over 14 amino acids. The CDR3 protein is CASSSGGLGNTIYF. The DNA for the CDR3 is TGCGCCAGCAGCTCTGGGGGTCTTGGAAACACCATATATTTT.

The chain is built from TRBV4-2 and TRBJ2-2; TRBD1 agrees at 9 bases. The CDR3 has 17 residues. J gave up 6 bases and V 0 bases, and 8 bases lay outside the gene matches. Germline assignment: CDR1 LGHNA and CDR2 YNFKEQ. CDR3 nucleotide sequence: TGTGCCAGCAGCCAAGATGTACAGGACAGGGGACCCGGGGAGCTGTTTTTT. It translates to CASSQDVQDRGPGELFF.

V and J are TRBV10-3 and TRBJ2-7; D is uncertain. CDR3 length: 12 residues. Germline V gene data show CDR1 as ENHRY and CDR2 as SYGVKD. V was shortened by 6 bases and J by 4 bases, with 10 bases between the two germline ends. The CDR3 sequence is CAIRHTEYEQYF. In DNA form, the CDR3 reads TGTGCCATCAGACACACAGAATACGAGCAGTACTTC.

This chain uses TRBV19 with TRBJ1-3; D not certain. The germline V gene encodes CDR1 LNHDA and CDR2 SQIVND (reference sequence). V was cut by 5 bases and J by 0 bases, with 5 bases left in between. The CDR3 is 13 amino acids. The CDR3 here is CASSFSSGNTIYF. For the CDR3, the DNA is TGTGCCAGTAGTTTCTCCTCTGGAAACACCATATATTTT. Full variable domain (missing parts from reference TRBV19 and TRBJ1-3): DGGITQSPKYLFRKEGQNVTLSCEQNLNHDAMYWYRQDPGQGLRLIYYSQIVNDFQKGDIAEGYSVSREKKESFPLTVTSAQKNPTAFYLCASSFSSGNTIYFGEGSWLTVV.

This chain uses TRBV27 with TRBJ2-6; 8 bases fit TRBD1. Germline CDR1 reads MNHEY; CDR2 reads SMNVEV (reference sequence). The CDR3 has 18 residues. V lost 6 bases to trimming and J lost 0 bases; unmatched junction nucleotides: 10. CDR3 loop: CASSRRDRMYSGANVLTF. CDR3 bases: TGTGCCAGCAGCCGACGGGACAGGATGTACTCTGGGGCCAACGTCCTGACTTTC. Based on the CDR3 plus reference TRBV27 and TRBJ2-6, the full variable domain is EAQVTQNPRYLITVTGKKLTVTCSQNMNHEYMSWYRQDPGLGLRQIYYSMNVEVTDKGDVPEGYKVSRKEKRNFPLILESPSPNQTSLYFCASSRRDRMYSGANVLTFGAGSRLTVL.

The V and J genes are TRBV5-1 and TRBJ2-2, with 7 bases fitting TRBD1. The CDR3 totals 13 residues. Germline V gene data show CDR1 as SGHRS and CDR2 as YFSETQ. The V and J ends lost 2 bases and 6 bases, in that order; junction bases with no gene match: 1. CDR3 protein: CASSLQGPGELFF. CDR3 sequence (DNA): TGCGCCAGCAGCTTACAGGGGCCCGGGGAGCTGTTTTTT.

The chain couples TRBV5-1 to TRBJ2-7; the match to TRBD1 covers 10 bases. There are 13 residues in the CDR3. With V trimmed by 5 bases and J by 6 bases, 5 bases remained unmatched. Germline-derived CDR1 and CDR2 are SGHRS and YFSETQ. CDR3 residues: CASRRQGAGEQYF. The DNA for the CDR3 is TGCGCCAGCAGGAGACAGGGGGCAGGCGAGCAGTACTTC.